This TCR beta chain is drawn from a study of blood T cell repertoires in COVID-19. Looking at the study overall: Samples of COVID-19 (acute and convalescent) were obtained from the United States, Italy and Spain. The cDNA or gDNA used as material had been derived from T cells, B-cell-depleted T cells, or PBMCs.

Authors' analysis steps: Quantification of nucleated cells was approximated via reference gene primer amplification. Produced via immunoSEQ multiplex PCR; TCRdb's table is partial and in-frame only. V and J calls and clone size are copied from that table; D and trimming were computed from the DNA. The sample comprises approximately 110,000 clones, 81% of which are singletons, and roughly 1.4% rests with the top ten. With 3 bases clipped from V and 0 bases from J, the junction kept 9 bases outside the gene matches. The germline gives CDR1 MDHEN, CDR2 SYDVKM. The CDR3 totals 18 residues. The V gene is TRBV28, the J gene TRBJ1-1, with 11 positions matching TRBD1. The sample comprised peripheral blood. The sequence came from a man in his fifties or sixties with acute or convalescent COVID-19. The CDR3, as DNA: TGTGCCAGCAGTTTTGTACGGGGGACAGGGGGTATGAACACTGAAGCTTTCTTT. Amino acids: CASSFVRGTGGMNTEAFF.